This T cell receptor (beta chain) was observed in a study of T cell responses to AZD1222 COVID-19 vaccine. Study at large: Second doses that came at about 4 or about 12 weeks were put together.

The ends lost 5 bases at V and 5 bases at J; junction bases unmatched: 5. The length of the CDR3 is 15 residues. Germline-derived CDR1 and CDR2 are SGHAT and FQNNGV. TCRdb's copy holds only in-frame clones and misses some; the assay was immunoSEQ multiplex PCR. The sample includes 75,000 to 100,000 clones, about nine tenths of them seen just once. The chain recombines TRBV11-2 with TRBJ2-7, with TRBD2 identical over 14 bases. The receptor was derived from an adult in good health. The specimen comprised peripheral blood, sampled on day 0 of AZD1222 vaccination. The CDR3 nucleotides read TGTGCCAGCAGCACCAGACTAGCGGGAGGGGACGAGCAGTACTTC. This translates into CASSTRLAGGDEQYF.